Following are 28 T cell receptor beta chains from one sample sequenced in a study of blood T cell repertoires in COVID-19. Repertoires were generated with immunoSEQ multiplex PCR, while TCRdb's copy carries only in-frame clones and drops some. Here the sample spans around 32,000 clones, about 86% being singletons. Material for sequencing was peripheral blood. These receptor sequences come from a woman older than 75 with active or convalescent COVID-19.

The V call is TRBV7-2, the J call TRBJ2-7, with D maybe TRBD1 (6 bases). Germline-derived CDR1 and CDR2 are SGHTA and FQGNSA. V was trimmed by 5 bases and J by 3 bases, leaving 14 bases between them. The CDR3 is made up of 14 amino acids. This chain's CDR3 is CASSTDRWDYEQYF. The CDR3 nucleotides are TGTGCCAGCAGCACCGACAGGTGGGACTACGAGCAGTACTTC.

J is TRBJ2-7 and V is TRBV4-1; TRBD2 matches at 9 bases. After removal of 4 bases from V and 3 bases from J, the junction contained 7 bases not matched to a gene. Looked up from germline, CDR1 is MGHRA and CDR2 is YSYEKL. The CDR3 is 15 amino acids. CDR3 protein: CASSLRLADLYEQYF. CDR3 sequence (DNA): TGCGCCAGCAGCCTCAGACTAGCGGACCTCTACGAGCAGTACTTC.

V is TRBV2 and J is TRBJ2-1, with a tentative D call TRBD2 (5 bases). V was cut by 4 bases and J by 15 bases, with 13 bases left in between. The CDR3 contains 11 residues. The germline V gene has CDR1 SNHLY and CDR2 FYNNEI. The CDR3 protein is CASSVNRGPFF. Written as DNA, the CDR3 is TGTGCCAGCAGTGTGAACAGAGGGCCGTTCTTC. The full variable domain, completed using reference TRBV2 and TRBJ2-1, is EPEVTQTPSHQVTQMGQEVILRCVPISNHLYFYWYRQILGQKVEFLVSFYNNEISEKSEIFDDQFSVERPDGSNFTLKIRSTKLEDSAMYFCASSVNRGPFFGPGTRLTVL.

The chain links TRBV15 to TRBJ2-3, with 14 bases aligning to TRBD2. The CDR3 has 16 residues. V was pared by 5 bases and J by 4 bases, with 5 bases of the junction left unmatched. CDR1 LNHNV and CDR2 YYDKDF come from the germline V gene (reference sequence). DNA for the CDR3: TGTGCCACCAGCGGACAGGGACTAGCGGGAGCAGATACGCAGTATTTT. Translation gives CATSGQGLAGADTQYF.

The V call is TRBV28, the J call TRBJ1-5, with D perhaps TRBD1 (6 bases). V gave up 6 bases and J gave up 11 bases, with 20 bases separating them. Looked up from germline, CDR1 is MDHEN and CDR2 is SYDVKM. The CDR3 runs 14 residues. The CDR3 reads CASRLGGGPMTQHF. The CDR3 region has the DNA TGTGCCAGCAGACTAGGGGGGGGCCCGATGACCCAGCATTTT. The whole variable domain, remainder taken from reference TRBV28 and TRBJ1-5, is DVKVTQSSRYLVKRTGEKVFLECVQDMDHENMFWYRQDPGLGLRLIYFSYDVKMKEKGDIPEGYSVSREKKERFSLILESASTNQTSMYLCASRLGGGPMTQHFGDGTRLSIL.

The V and J genes are TRBV18 and TRBJ2-1, with 14 bases aligning to TRBD2. This CDR3 spans 16 amino acids. V was clipped by 3 bases and J by 5 bases; unmatched bases: 3. The germline V gene encodes CDR1 KGHSH and CDR2 LQKENI. Written as DNA, the CDR3 is TGTGCCAGCTCACCTTTGGGACTAGCGGGGGACAATGAGCAGTTCTTC. It translates to CASSPLGLAGDNEQFF. Full variable domain (remainder filled in from reference TRBV18 and TRBJ2-1): NAGVMQNPRHLVRRRGQEARLRCSPMKGHSHVYWYRQLPEEGLKFMVYLQKENIIDESGMPKERFSAEFPKEGPSILRIQQVVRGDSAAYFCASSPLGLAGDNEQFFGPGTRLTVL.

The V and J genes are TRBV29-1 and TRBJ2-7, with a possible D match to TRBD1 (5 bases). CDR1 is SQVTM and CDR2 is ANQGSEA in the germline V gene. CDR3 length: 13 residues. V dropped 5 bases and J dropped 2 bases, with 13 bases sitting between them. Here the CDR3 DNA reads TGCAGCGTTATAACAGGAAGAACCTACGAGCAGTACTTC. Its protein product is CSVITGRTYEQYF.

The V call is TRBV7-8, the J call TRBJ1-2; TRBD1 aligns across 9 bases. The germline V gene has CDR1 SGHVS and CDR2 FQNEAQ. The CDR3 sequence is 14 residues long. V dropped 5 bases and J dropped 10; count of bases not matched to a gene: 11. The CDR3 is CASSARDRALSYTF. The CDR3 DNA follows: TGTGCCAGCAGCGCCCGGGACAGGGCCTTATCCTACACCTTC.

The chain employs TRBV4-1 and TRBJ1-3; 10 bases line up with TRBD1. Germline V gene sequence: CDR1 MGHRA, CDR2 YSYEKL. Trimming took 4 bases from V and 7 from J; bases not matched to a gene: 7. The CDR3 is 15 residues long. CDR3 bases: TGCGCCAGCAGCCTAAGGGACAGGGGAGGCAACACCATATATTTT. Residues: CASSLRDRGGNTIYF.

J is TRBJ1-6 and V is TRBV3-1 (or the pseudogene TRBV3-2), with D unresolved. The V end lost 4 bases, the J end lost 8 bases, and 12 bases lay between the germline ends. The CDR3 contains 14 residues. Germline V gene data show CDR1 as LGHDT and CDR2 as YNNKEL (reference sequence). This chain's CDR3 is CASSPMGRDSPLHF. In DNA, the CDR3 is TGTGCCAGCAGCCCCATGGGCAGAGATTCACCCCTCCACTTT.

The chain couples TRBV7-8 to TRBJ2-2; weak D call: TRBD1 (5 bases). This CDR3 is built from 17 residues. CDR1 SGHVS and CDR2 FQNEAQ come from the germline V gene. V lost 5 bases to trimming and J lost 2 bases, with 18 bases between them. CDR3 nucleotides: TGTGCCAGCAGCAGGCCGGCAGGGCCCTTTAACACCGGGGAGCTGTTTTTT. This codes for CASSRPAGPFNTGELFF.

CDR3 loop: CASSPAGNNQPQHF. CDR3 nucleotide sequence: TGTGCCAGCAGCCCGGCGGGAAACAATCAGCCCCAGCATTTT. The J gene is TRBJ1-5, the V gene TRBV5-6; unclear D gene. Germline lookup yields CDR1 SGHDT and CDR2 YYEEEE. Trimming cost V 4 bases and J 3 bases, with 11 bases left between them. CDR3 size: 14 residues. The full variable domain, in which reference TRBV5-6 and TRBJ1-5 provide the parts outside the CDR3, is DAGVTQSPTHLIKTRGQQVTLRCSPKSGHDTVSWYQQALGQGPQFIFQYYEEEERQRGNFPDRFSGHQFPNYSSELNVNALLLGDSALYLCASSPAGNNQPQHFGDGTRLSIL.

The J gene is TRBJ2-3, the V gene TRBV5-6; unclear D gene. Trimming left V 1 base short and J 4 bases short, with 10 bases between. Germline values: CDR1 SGHDT, CDR2 YYEEEE. This CDR3 comprises 14 residues. Here the CDR3 DNA reads TGTGCCAGCAGCTTGTTACAAAACGCAGATACGCAGTATTTT. Translating gives CASSLLQNADTQYF.

DNA for the CDR3: TGTGCCAGCAGTGGAGCCTACGAGCAGTACTTC. Its protein product is CASSGAYEQYF. V and J are TRBV2 and TRBJ2-7; no clear D. V lost 4 bases to trimming and J lost 2 bases, with 3 bases between them. This CDR3 is built from 11 residues. Per germline, CDR1 SNHLY and CDR2 FYNNEI.

Here the CDR3 DNA reads TGTGCCAGCAGTGTAAACTCTGGGGCCAACGTCCTGACTTTC. Translating gives CASSVNSGANVLTF. The genes are TRBV27 and TRBJ2-6; D is uncertain. Germline CDR1 is MNHEY and CDR2 is SMNVEV (reference sequence). V was clipped by 5 bases and J by 0 bases, with 5 bases between them. The CDR3 loop spans 14 amino acids.

The V and J genes are TRBV9 and TRBJ2-3, with D unresolved. Germline lookup yields CDR1 SGDLS and CDR2 YYNGEE. Trimming stripped 0 bases from V and 6 bases from J, with 8 bases between. This CDR3 is 13 amino acids long. The CDR3 DNA reads TGTGCCAGCAGCGTAGGAGGTTCGGATACGCAGTATTTT. Translating it yields CASSVGGSDTQYF.

The chain has TRBV7-9 and TRBJ2-7, with 9 nucleotides matching TRBD1. The J segment lost 5 bases and the V segment lost 5 bases, leaving 13 bases of the junction unmatched. Germline V gene lookup returns CDR1 SEHNR and CDR2 FQNEAQ (reference sequence). This CDR3 is built from 16 residues. DNA of the CDR3: TGTGCCAGCAGCACAGAGTTAGGACAGGGGTTCAACGAGCAGTACTTC. This translates into CASSTELGQGFNEQYF. Full variable domain (missing parts from reference TRBV7-9 and TRBJ2-7): DTGVSQNPRHKITKRGQNVTFRCDPISEHNRLYWYRQTLGQGPEFLTYFQNEAQLEKSRLLSDRFSAERPKGSFSTLEIQRTEQGDSAMYLCASSTELGQGFNEQYFGPGTRLTVT.

The chain recombines TRBV19 with TRBJ1-5; tentatively, D is TRBD1 (6 bases). Looked up from germline, CDR1 is LNHDA and CDR2 is SQIVND (reference sequence). The CDR3 is 17 amino acids. Trimming took 8 bases from V and 0 from J, leaving 20 bases between them. The CDR3 DNA reads as TGTGCCAGTCTTCCCTCAGGACAGAACTATAGCAATCAGCCCCAGCATTTT. Translated: CASLPSGQNYSNQPQHF.

This rearrangement joins TRBV18 to TRBJ2-5; D might be TRBD1 (5 bases). Germline lookup yields CDR1 KGHSH and CDR2 LQKENI. Trimming cost V 1 base and J 2 bases, with 14 bases left between them. The CDR3 length is 16 residues. The CDR3 spells CASSPLGQGLQETQYF. CDR3 coding DNA: TGTGCCAGCTCACCACTGGGGCAGGGCCTTCAAGAGACCCAGTACTTC.

V and J are TRBV3-1 (or the pseudogene TRBV3-2) and TRBJ2-1; 13 bases agree with TRBD2. V lost 2 bases and J lost 6; bases outside the gene matches: 7. Germline loops: CDR1 LGHDT, CDR2 YNNKEL (reference sequence). The CDR3 has 17 amino acids. The CDR3 DNA is TGTGCCAGCAGCCAAAGGACTAGCGGGAGTCGGGGCAATGAGCAGTTCTTC. Protein: CASSQRTSGSRGNEQFF.

The rearrangement links TRBV10-3 to TRBJ1-5; D gene unclear. CDR1 and CDR2 (germline): ENHRY, SYGVKD. The CDR3 covers 16 residues. The V gene lost 2 bases and the J gene lost 2 bases, with 13 bases spanning the gap. CDR3: CAISERLVGGNQPQHF. The CDR3 DNA is TGTGCCATCAGTGAGCGTCTCGTCGGGGGCAATCAGCCCCAGCATTTT.

A few counts support this clone. The chain combines TRBV9 with TRBJ2-1; perhaps TRBD1 as D (6 bases). Germline assignment: CDR1 SGDLS and CDR2 YYNGEE. Deletions cut 4 bases from V and 9 bases from J, with 14 bases between. The CDR3 contains 13 residues. CDR3 nucleotide sequence: TGTGCCAGCAGCCCACAACTAGGGGGTGAGCAGTTCTTC. Translating it yields CASSPQLGGEQFF.

This chain links TRBV15 with TRBJ1-2, with D possibly TRBD1 on 5 matching bases. V shed 1 base and J shed 8 bases, with 20 bases lying between them. Germline values: CDR1 LNHNV, CDR2 YYDKDF (reference sequence). This CDR3 region has 16 residues. Here the CDR3 DNA reads TGTGCCACCAGCAGAGGAGCGTCCATACAGGCTTGGGGCTACACCTTC. Its protein product is CATSRGASIQAWGYTF.

J is TRBJ2-5 and V is TRBV2; 15 nucleotides line up with TRBD2. The CDR3 is 15 residues long. The V gene's germline CDR1 is SNHLY and CDR2 FYNNEI. Trimming removed 3 bases from V and 5 bases from J; junction bases left unmatched: 1. CDR3 protein: CASSEGTSGRETQYF. The CDR3 nucleotides are TGTGCCAGCAGTGAGGGGACTAGCGGGAGGGAGACCCAGTACTTC.

The rearrangement uses TRBV11-2 and TRBJ1-5; 9 bases map to TRBD1. V dropped 5 bases and J dropped 2; count of bases not matched to a gene: 4. Germline CDR1 is SGHAT and CDR2 is FQNNGV. The CDR3 has 15 residues. The CDR3 loop reads CASSTDRGGNQPQHF. For the CDR3, the DNA is TGTGCCAGCAGCACGGACAGGGGAGGCAATCAGCCCCAGCATTTT.

CDR3 bases: TGCGCCAGTCGAACTACAGGTTTAACTAATGAAAAACTGTTTTTT. Translated: CASRTTGLTNEKLFF. The chain combines TRBV5-1 with TRBJ1-4; TRBD1 might be the D (5 bases). CDR1 is SGHRS, CDR2 YFSETQ, per germline. CDR3 length: 15 amino acids. The V gene lost 8 bases and the J gene lost 1 base, with 15 bases spanning the gap.

The chain is built from TRBV3-1 (or the pseudogene TRBV3-2) and TRBJ2-3; TRBD2 matches at 10 bases. The germline gives CDR1 LGHDT, CDR2 YNNKEL (reference sequence). Trimming removed 4 bases from V and 8 bases from J; junction bases left unmatched: 9. The CDR3 spans 15 residues. The CDR3 DNA reads as TGTGCCAGCAGCCTTGGCTGGTTAGCGGGAGGTACGCAGTATTTT. It is translated as CASSLGWLAGGTQYF.

This clone was observed a handful of times. This chain joins TRBV4-2 and TRBJ1-2, with 10 bases lining up with TRBD1. Germline V gene data show CDR1 as LGHNA and CDR2 as YNFKEQ. The CDR3 contains 16 residues. V dropped 0 bases and J dropped 2; count of bases not matched to a gene: 3. The CDR3 DNA is TGTGCCAGCAGCCAAGATCGACAGGGGGCGAACTATGGCTACACCTTC. Translation gives CASSQDRQGANYGYTF.